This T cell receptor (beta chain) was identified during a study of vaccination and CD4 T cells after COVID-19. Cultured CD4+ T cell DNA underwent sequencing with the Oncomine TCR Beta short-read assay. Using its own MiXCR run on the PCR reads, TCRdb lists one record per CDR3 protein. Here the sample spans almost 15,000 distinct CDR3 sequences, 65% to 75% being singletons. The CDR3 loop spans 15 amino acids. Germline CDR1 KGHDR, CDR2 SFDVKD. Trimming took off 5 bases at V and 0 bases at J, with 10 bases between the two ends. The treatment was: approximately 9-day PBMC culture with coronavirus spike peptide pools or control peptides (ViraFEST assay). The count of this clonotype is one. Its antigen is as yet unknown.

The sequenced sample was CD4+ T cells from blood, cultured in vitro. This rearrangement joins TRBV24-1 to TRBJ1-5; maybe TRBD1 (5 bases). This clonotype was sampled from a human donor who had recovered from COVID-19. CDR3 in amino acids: CATSGQPHSNQPQHF. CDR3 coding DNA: TGTGCCACCAGTGGACAGCCTCATAGCAATCAGCCCCAGCATTTT.